Shown below are 21 T cell receptor beta chains from a single sample sequenced in a study of cytomegalovirus exposure and HLA in healthy donors. PCR primers comprised 60 Vbeta and 13 Jbeta primers. The table came from immunoSEQ multiplex PCR; TCRdb's copy has only in-frame clones and leaves some out. The profile covers 140,000 or so clones, with about 82% appearing a single time and about 4.1% taken by the ten largest. The sequencing sample was made of PBMCs. These TCRs come from a woman between 40 and 50 years old in good health and CMV-seropositive.

In DNA form, the CDR3 reads TGTGCCAGCAGTACCAGGGGGGTCAAAAACATTCAGTACTTC. This encodes CASSTRGVKNIQYF. The chain is built from TRBV27 and TRBJ2-4; tentatively, D is TRBD1 (7 bases). The CDR3 is 14 residues long. The V gene lost 5 bases and the J gene lost 3 bases, with 11 bases spanning the gap. Looked up from germline, CDR1 is MNHEY and CDR2 is SMNVEV (reference sequence).

V is TRBV7-9 and J is TRBJ2-3; D is unresolved. Germline V lookup: CDR1 SEHNR, CDR2 FQNEAQ (reference sequence). V gave up 7 bases and J gave up 7 bases, with 12 bases separating them. The CDR3 sequence is 12 residues long. CDR3 nucleotide sequence: TGTGCCAGCACCCAGTACACCTATACGCAGTATTTT. This codes for CASTQYTYTQYF.

The chain uses TRBV18 and TRBJ1-1, with D maybe TRBD1 (5 bases). Trimming pared 2 bases from V and 4 bases from J, leaving 8 bases between. The germline gives CDR1 KGHSH, CDR2 LQKENI. The CDR3 runs 13 residues. This chain's CDR3 is CASSPGAGTEAFF. The DNA for the CDR3 is TGTGCCAGCTCACCAGGGGCAGGCACTGAAGCTTTCTTT. Full variable domain (remainder filled in from reference TRBV18 and TRBJ1-1): NAGVMQNPRHLVRRRGQEARLRCSPMKGHSHVYWYRQLPEEGLKFMVYLQKENIIDESGMPKERFSAEFPKEGPSILRIQQVVRGDSAAYFCASSPGAGTEAFFGQGTRLTVV.

The V call is TRBV19, the J call TRBJ1-2; TRBD1 matches 7 bases. The CDR3 loop spans 17 amino acids. Per germline, CDR1 LNHDA and CDR2 SQIVND (reference sequence). The J segment lost 1 base and the V segment lost 3 bases, leaving 11 bases of the junction unmatched. The CDR3 bases are TGTGCCAGTAGTATGTTTGGCAGGGGGTTTCTTAACTATGGCTACACCTTC. Its translation is CASSMFGRGFLNYGYTF.

The genes are TRBV6-5 and TRBJ1-6, with 7 bases that match TRBD1. Trimming cost V 5 bases and J 4 bases; bases outside gene matches: 2. The CDR3 is made up of 14 amino acids. The germline V gene encodes CDR1 MNHEY and CDR2 SVGAGI. This CDR3 reads CASSPGQYNSPLHF. The CDR3 DNA follows: TGTGCCAGCAGTCCGGGACAGTATAATTCACCCCTCCACTTT.

V usage is TRBV5-4 and J usage is TRBJ1-2; no definite D call. The germline CDR1 and CDR2 sequences are SGHNT and YYREEE (reference sequence). The CDR3 is 14 amino acids. V lost 0 bases and J lost 1, with 7 bases in between. The CDR3 is CASSLGQINYGYTF. In DNA, the CDR3 is TGTGCCAGCAGCTTGGGCCAGATTAACTATGGCTACACCTTC.

This sequence joins TRBV9 and TRBJ2-1; D remains unclear. V lost 2 bases and J lost 5, with 8 bases in between. This CDR3 is 13 amino acids long. The germline V gene encodes CDR1 SGDLS and CDR2 YYNGEE. This chain's CDR3 is CASSVTLNNEQFF. The CDR3 bases are TGTGCCAGCAGCGTGACTCTCAACAATGAGCAGTTCTTC. Filled out from reference TRBV9 and TRBJ2-1, the complete variable domain reads DSGVTQTPKHLITATGQRVTLRCSPRSGDLSVYWYQQSLDQGLQFLIQYYNGEERAKGNILERFSAQQFPDLHSELNLSSLELGDSALYFCASSVTLNNEQFFGPGTRLTVL.

The chain joins TRBV9 to TRBJ2-1; the match to TRBD1 covers 8 bases. This CDR3 contains 14 residues. The germline gives CDR1 SGDLS, CDR2 YYNGEE. The V gene end was trimmed by 4 bases and the J gene end by 7 bases; junction bases not matched to a gene: 7. The CDR3: CASSIGQGMNEQFF. The DNA of the CDR3 is TGTGCCAGCAGCATCGGACAGGGCATGAATGAGCAGTTCTTC.

The sample holds a few counts of this clone. The J gene is TRBJ2-3, the V gene TRBV4-1, with TRBD2 identical over 7 bases. The germline V gene has CDR1 MGHRA and CDR2 YSYEKL. This CDR3 is 15 amino acids long. V lost 1 base to trimming and J lost 3 bases; unmatched junction nucleotides: 4. The CDR3 region has the DNA TGCGCCAGCAGCCAAGTGGACGGGAGGACAGATACGCAGTATTTT. It encodes CASSQVDGRTDTQYF.

The chain uses TRBV7-9 and TRBJ1-2, with D maybe TRBD1 (6 bases). The germline V and J ends were trimmed by 5 bases and 5 bases, with 24 bases remaining between them. The germline gives CDR1 SEHNR, CDR2 FQNEAQ (reference sequence). The CDR3 is made up of 17 amino acids. The CDR3 nucleotides are TGTGCCAGCAGCCCTTTGACCGGGACAACGACGAGGTATGGCTACACCTTC. It specifies CASSPLTGTTTRYGYTF.

This sequence joins TRBV28 and TRBJ1-1; the D is unclear. Germline CDR1 and CDR2: MDHEN and SYDVKM. The CDR3 has 15 amino acids. V gave up 7 bases and J gave up 4 bases, with 19 bases separating them. The CDR3: CASKEPRGIGTEAFF. The CDR3 DNA follows: TGTGCCAGCAAAGAACCCCGGGGTATCGGCACTGAAGCTTTCTTT.

This clone was seen once. The V and J genes are TRBV28 and TRBJ2-7; 8 bases fit TRBD1. The CDR3 runs 15 residues. The V gene end was trimmed by 3 bases and the J gene end by 4 bases; junction bases not matched to a gene: 8. CDR1 is MDHEN and CDR2 is SYDVKM in the germline V gene. The CDR3: CASSLAGQGGYEQYF. The CDR3 DNA sequence: TGTGCCAGCAGTTTGGCCGGACAGGGAGGATACGAGCAGTACTTC.

The genes are TRBV6-5 and TRBJ1-2, with a tentative D call TRBD1 (6 bases). The germline CDR1 and CDR2 sequences are MNHEY and SVGAGI. V gave up 2 bases and J gave up 8 bases, with 15 bases separating them. There are 14 residues in the CDR3. The CDR3 DNA is TGTGCCAGCAGTTACGCGGGGGGGGCTAAGGGCTACACCTTC. This gives the protein CASSYAGGAKGYTF.

The J gene is TRBJ2-2, the V gene TRBV4-1, with 10 bases aligning to TRBD2. This CDR3 contains 15 residues. The ends lost 8 bases at V and 5 bases at J; junction bases unmatched: 8. Germline loops: CDR1 MGHRA, CDR2 YSYEKL. CDR3 loop: CASSGGGLATGELFF. The CDR3 coding sequence is TGCGCCAGCTCGGGGGGGGGACTAGCGACCGGGGAGCTGTTTTTT.

This sequence joins TRBV2 and TRBJ1-5, with D hard to call. The length of the CDR3 is 13 residues. Germline loops: CDR1 SNHLY, CDR2 FYNNEI. Trimming removed 1 base at V and 3 bases at J, with 4 bases between. The CDR3 sequence: CASSEDLNQPQHF. CDR3 nucleotides: TGTGCCAGCAGTGAAGATCTCAATCAGCCCCAGCATTTT.

This clone has a handful of counts. The J gene is TRBJ1-3, the V gene TRBV28; TRBD1 might be the D (6 bases). The germline V gene encodes CDR1 MDHEN and CDR2 SYDVKM. The CDR3 contains 16 residues. V was cut by 8 bases and J by 0 bases, with 17 bases left in between. CDR3 bases: TGTGCCAGCCGACCCACAGGGCTAATCTCTGGAAACACCATATATTTT. Encoded protein: CASRPTGLISGNTIYF.

The chain employs TRBV7-2 and TRBJ1-6; D uncertain. V lost 2 bases, J lost 8 bases, and 16 bases lay in between. CDR3 length equals 16 residues. Germline loops: CDR1 SGHTA, CDR2 FQGNSA. The CDR3 coding sequence is TGTGCCAGCAGCTTATCAACAACGAACGTGGATTCACCCCTCCACTTT. Amino acids: CASSLSTTNVDSPLHF.

The rearrangement joins TRBV5-1 to TRBJ1-1, with 7 bases matching TRBD1. With 3 bases clipped from V and 0 bases from J, the junction kept 2 bases outside the gene matches. CDR1 SGHRS and CDR2 YFSETQ come from the germline V gene. The CDR3 spans 14 residues. CDR3: CASSYGQVNTEAFF. The DNA of the CDR3 is TGCGCCAGCAGCTACGGACAGGTGAACACTGAAGCTTTCTTT.

The rearrangement joins TRBV27 to TRBJ2-1; D possibly corresponds to TRBD2 (6 bases). The germline V and J ends were trimmed by 0 bases and 6 bases, with 6 bases remaining between them. This CDR3 comprises 13 residues. The germline CDR1 and CDR2 sequences are MNHEY and SMNVEV (reference sequence). The CDR3, as DNA: TGTGCCAGCAGTTTATCCGGGAGCAATGAGCAGTTCTTC. This encodes CASSLSGSNEQFF.

This clone was found a few times. The genes are TRBV7-8 and TRBJ2-2; 11 bases match TRBD2. CDR1 SGHVS and CDR2 FQNEAQ come from the germline V gene. Trimming removed 4 bases from V and 0 bases from J; junction bases left unmatched: 1. CDR3 length equals 16 residues. The CDR3 DNA reads TGTGCCAGCAGCTCTAGCGGGGGGACGAACACCGGGGAGCTGTTTTTT. It yields the protein CASSSSGGTNTGELFF. The whole variable domain, remainder taken from reference TRBV7-8 and TRBJ2-2, is GAGVSQSPRYKVAKRGQDVALRCDPISGHVSLFWYQQALGQGPEFLTYFQNEAQLDKSGLPSDRFFAERPEGSVSTLKIQRTQQEDSAVYLCASSSSGGTNTGELFFGEGSRLTVL.

CDR3 in DNA: TGTGCCAGGAATAGCGGGGACACCTCCTACGAGCAGTACTTC. Translating it yields CARNSGDTSYEQYF. V usage is TRBV6-5 and J usage is TRBJ2-7; 8 positions match TRBD2. Germline loops: CDR1 MNHEY, CDR2 SVGAGI. CDR3 length: 14 amino acids. Trimming at V came to 9 bases and at J to 0 bases, leaving 7 bases not matched to a gene.